This record looks at one T cell receptor beta chain sequence and its context. The primer mix had 60 Vbeta and 13 Jbeta primers. Clones were sequenced by immunoSEQ multiplex PCR, and TCRdb holds only the in-frame ones, with some missing. The sample lists 100,000 or so clones, 65% to 80% occurring once. CDR3 size: 15 residues. The V gene lost 1 base and the J gene lost 2 bases, with 8 bases spanning the gap. Germline CDR1 reads SGHVS; CDR2 reads FNYEAQ. The data originate from a study of cytomegalovirus exposure and HLA in healthy donors. Source material: PBMCs. The rearrangement links TRBV7-6 to TRBJ2-2; TRBD1 is a possible D gene (6 bases). This clonotype originated in a woman between 45 and 65 years old in good health and CMV-seropositive. This CDR3 is CASSLGRGNTGELFF. The CDR3 nucleotides are TGTGCCAGCAGCTTAGGCAGGGGTAACACCGGGGAGCTGTTTTTT.